This TCR beta chain was profiled in a study of cytomegalovirus exposure and HLA in healthy donors. The study's findings and limits: Relative to the roughly 690-donor mean, N-insertions were reportedly fewer in an Asian-associated ancestry cluster in a later analysis.

Between the trimmed V and J ends, which lost 7 bases and 0 bases, there was a span of 6 bases. There are 12 residues in the CDR3. CDR1 is MDHEN and CDR2 is SYDVKM in the germline V gene. Concerning this clone: Its antigen is unidentified.

The PCR employed 60 Vbeta primers together with 13 Jbeta primers. The assay was immunoSEQ multiplex PCR, and TCRdb's table has in-frame clones only and misses some. Among roughly 150,000 clones listed, roughly 79% were seen once. The sequence derives from a man aged 35-49 years in good health and CMV-seronegative. The V and J genes are TRBV28 and TRBJ1-1; D remains ambiguous. The sequencing sample was made of PBMCs. The CDR3 spells CASNLLNTEAFF. The CDR3, as DNA: TGTGCCAGCAACTTACTGAACACTGAAGCTTTCTTT.